The sequence of this T cell receptor beta chain was determined in a study of radiotherapy plus CTLA-4 blockade in lung cancer. Study details: Across the patients, objective responses occurred in more than 15%, and disease control in just over 30%.

Comment on this clone: Its antigen is unidentified.

The CDR3 consists of 16 residues. With 4 bases clipped from V and 0 bases from J, the junction kept 4 bases outside the gene matches. CDR1 is MNHEY and CDR2 is SMNVEV in the germline V gene (reference sequence). The study's findings and limits: It was early blood T cell clone dynamics, with interferon-beta, that reportedly best predicted response.

CTLA-4 blockade using ipilimumab, together with focal radiation, was received by patients with chemo-refractory metastatic non-small-cell lung cancer. Only in-frame clones appear in the TCRdb table, and some are missing; sequencing was by immunoSEQ multiplex PCR. The sample has around 130,000 clones; 85% to 90% are singletons. The sequence was obtained from a human donor with non-small cell lung cancer that progressed on radiotherapy plus ipilimumab. The J gene is TRBJ2-3, the V gene TRBV27, with 10 bases fitting TRBD2. Sample: peripheral blood, taken from a patient treated with radiotherapy plus ipilimumab. The DNA for the CDR3 is TGTGCCAGCAGTTACCGGACTAGCGGTAGCACAGATACGCAGTATTTT. It translates to CASSYRTSGSTDTQYF.